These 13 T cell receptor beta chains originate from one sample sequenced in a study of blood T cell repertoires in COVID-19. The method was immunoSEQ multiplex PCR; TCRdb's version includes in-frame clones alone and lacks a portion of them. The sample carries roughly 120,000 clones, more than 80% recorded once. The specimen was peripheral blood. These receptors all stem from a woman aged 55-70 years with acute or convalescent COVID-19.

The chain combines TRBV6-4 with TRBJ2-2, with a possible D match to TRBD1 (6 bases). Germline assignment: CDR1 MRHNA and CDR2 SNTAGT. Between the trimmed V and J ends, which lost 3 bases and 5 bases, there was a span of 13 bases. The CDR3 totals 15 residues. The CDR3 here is CASSEQDSSTGELFF. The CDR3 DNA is TGTGCCAGCAGTGAACAGGACAGTTCAACCGGGGAGCTGTTTTTT.

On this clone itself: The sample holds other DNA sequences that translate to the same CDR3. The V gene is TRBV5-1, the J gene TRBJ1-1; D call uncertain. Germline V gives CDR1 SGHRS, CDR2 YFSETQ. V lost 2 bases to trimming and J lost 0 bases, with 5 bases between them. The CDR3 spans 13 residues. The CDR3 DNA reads TGCGCCAGCAGCTTCGGTCTGAACACTGAAGCTTTCTTT. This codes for CASSFGLNTEAFF.

CDR3 sequence: CATSISQSSYEQYV. The CDR3 region has the DNA TGTGCCACCAGCATCTCACAGAGCTCCTACGAGCAGTACGTC. V and J are TRBV15 and TRBJ2-7; no firm D call. CDR1 is LNHNV and CDR2 is YYDKDF in the germline V gene (reference sequence). Trimming took off 4 bases at V and 0 bases at J, with 10 bases between the two ends. This CDR3 contains 14 residues.

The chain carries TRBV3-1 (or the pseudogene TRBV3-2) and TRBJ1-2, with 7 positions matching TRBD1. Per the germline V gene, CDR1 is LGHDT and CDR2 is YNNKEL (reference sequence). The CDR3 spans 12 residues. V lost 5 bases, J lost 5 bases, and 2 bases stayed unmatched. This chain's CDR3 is CASSRGQYGYTF. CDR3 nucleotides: TGTGCCAGCAGCAGGGGACAGTATGGCTACACCTTC.

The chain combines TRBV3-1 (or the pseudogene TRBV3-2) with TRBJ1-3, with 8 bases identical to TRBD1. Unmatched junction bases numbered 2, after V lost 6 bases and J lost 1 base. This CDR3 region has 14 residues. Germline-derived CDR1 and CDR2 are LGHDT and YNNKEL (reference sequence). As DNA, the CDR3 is TGTGCCAGCAGATACAGGGGGTCTGGAAACACCATATATTTT. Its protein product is CASRYRGSGNTIYF.

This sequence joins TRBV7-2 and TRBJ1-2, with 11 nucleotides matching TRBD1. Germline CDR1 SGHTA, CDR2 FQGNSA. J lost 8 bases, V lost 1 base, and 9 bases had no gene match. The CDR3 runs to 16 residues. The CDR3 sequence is CASSLVDGQGAWGYTF. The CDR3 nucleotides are TGTGCCAGCAGCTTAGTGGACGGACAGGGGGCTTGGGGCTACACCTTC.

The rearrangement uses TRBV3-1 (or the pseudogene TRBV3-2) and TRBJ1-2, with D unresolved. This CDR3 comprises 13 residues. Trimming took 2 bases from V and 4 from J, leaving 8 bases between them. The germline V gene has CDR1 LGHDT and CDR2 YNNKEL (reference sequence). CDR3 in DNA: TGTGCCAGCAGCCAACCGCCTACCTATGGCTACACCTTC. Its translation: CASSQPPTYGYTF.

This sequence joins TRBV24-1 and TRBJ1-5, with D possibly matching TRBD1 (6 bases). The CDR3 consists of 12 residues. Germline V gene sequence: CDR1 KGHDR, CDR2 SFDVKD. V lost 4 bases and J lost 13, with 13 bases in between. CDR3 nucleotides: TGTGCCACCAGTGAACTAACGGGACATCAGCATTTT. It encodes CATSELTGHQHF.

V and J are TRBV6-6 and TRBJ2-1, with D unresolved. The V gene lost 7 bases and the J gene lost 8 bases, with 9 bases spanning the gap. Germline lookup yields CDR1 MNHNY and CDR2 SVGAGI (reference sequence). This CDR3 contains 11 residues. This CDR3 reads CASMLGDEQFF. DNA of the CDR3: TGTGCCAGCATGCTGGGCGATGAGCAGTTCTTC.

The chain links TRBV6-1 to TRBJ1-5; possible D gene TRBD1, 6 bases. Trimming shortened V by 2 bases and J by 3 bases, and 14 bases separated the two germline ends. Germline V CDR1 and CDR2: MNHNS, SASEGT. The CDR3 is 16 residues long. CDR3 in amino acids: CASSELGGRNNQPQHF. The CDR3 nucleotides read TGTGCCAGCAGTGAATTGGGGGGGCGCAACAATCAGCCCCAGCATTTT.

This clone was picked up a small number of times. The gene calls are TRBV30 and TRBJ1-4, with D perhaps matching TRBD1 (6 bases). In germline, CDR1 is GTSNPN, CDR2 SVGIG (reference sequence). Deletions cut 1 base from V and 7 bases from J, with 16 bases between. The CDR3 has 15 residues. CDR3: CAWSALGGRGEKLFF. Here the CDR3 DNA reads TGTGCCTGGAGTGCCCTCGGGGGGCGCGGTGAAAAACTGTTTTTT.

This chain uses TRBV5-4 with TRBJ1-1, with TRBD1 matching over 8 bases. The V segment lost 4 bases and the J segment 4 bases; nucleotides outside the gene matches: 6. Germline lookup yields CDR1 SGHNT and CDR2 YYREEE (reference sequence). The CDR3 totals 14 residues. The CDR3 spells CASSLGQAGTEAFF. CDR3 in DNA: TGTGCCAGCAGCCTGGGACAGGCGGGCACTGAAGCTTTCTTT.

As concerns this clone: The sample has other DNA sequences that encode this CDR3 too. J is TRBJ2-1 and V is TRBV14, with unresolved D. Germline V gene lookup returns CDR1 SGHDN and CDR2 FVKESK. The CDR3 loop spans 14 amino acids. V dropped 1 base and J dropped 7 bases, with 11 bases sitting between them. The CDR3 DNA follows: TGTGCCAGCAGCCAAGGGCAGGTGAGAAATGAGCAGTTCTTC. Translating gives CASSQGQVRNEQFF.